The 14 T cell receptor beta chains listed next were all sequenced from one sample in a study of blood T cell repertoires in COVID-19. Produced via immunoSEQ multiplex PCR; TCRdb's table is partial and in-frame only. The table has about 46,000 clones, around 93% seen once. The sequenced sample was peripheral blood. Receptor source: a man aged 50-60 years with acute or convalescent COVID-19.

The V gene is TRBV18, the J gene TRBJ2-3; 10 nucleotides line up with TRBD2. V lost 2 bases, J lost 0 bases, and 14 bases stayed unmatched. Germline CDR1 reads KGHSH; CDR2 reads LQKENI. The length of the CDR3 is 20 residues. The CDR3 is CASSPIGLLAGSSSTDTQYF. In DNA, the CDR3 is TGTGCCAGCTCACCAATAGGACTACTAGCGGGGAGTTCTAGCACAGATACGCAGTATTTT.

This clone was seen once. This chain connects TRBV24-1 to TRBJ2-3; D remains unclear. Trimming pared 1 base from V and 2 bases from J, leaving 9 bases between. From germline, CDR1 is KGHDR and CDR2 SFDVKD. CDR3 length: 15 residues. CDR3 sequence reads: CATSDFPGPTDTQYF. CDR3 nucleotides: TGTGCCACCAGTGATTTTCCGGGTCCCACAGATACGCAGTATTTT.

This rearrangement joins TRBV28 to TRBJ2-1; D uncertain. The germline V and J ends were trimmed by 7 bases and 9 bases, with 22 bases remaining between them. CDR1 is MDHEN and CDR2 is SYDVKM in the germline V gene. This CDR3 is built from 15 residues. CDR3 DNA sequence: TGTGCCAGCACGGCTTGGGCCCCCCCCTCCAGTGAGCAGTTCTTC. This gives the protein CASTAWAPPSSEQFF.

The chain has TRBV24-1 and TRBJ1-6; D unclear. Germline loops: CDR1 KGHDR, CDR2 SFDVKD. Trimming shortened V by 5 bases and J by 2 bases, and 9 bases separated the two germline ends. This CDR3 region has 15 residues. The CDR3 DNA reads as TGTGCCACCAGTGCCTCTCCTCCCTATAATTCACCCCTCCACTTT. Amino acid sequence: CATSASPPYNSPLHF.

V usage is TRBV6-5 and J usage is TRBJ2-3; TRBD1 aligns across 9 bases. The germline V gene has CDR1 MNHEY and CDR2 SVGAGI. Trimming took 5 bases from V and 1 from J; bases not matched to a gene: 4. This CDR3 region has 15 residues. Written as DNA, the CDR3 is TGTGCCAGCAGTCCGAACAGGGGGCGCACAGATACGCAGTATTTT. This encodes CASSPNRGRTDTQYF.

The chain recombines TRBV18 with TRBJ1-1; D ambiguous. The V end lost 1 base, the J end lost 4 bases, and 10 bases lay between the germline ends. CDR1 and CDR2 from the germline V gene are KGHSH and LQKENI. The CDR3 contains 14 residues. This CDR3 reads CASSPRGGGTEAFF. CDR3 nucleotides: TGTGCCAGCTCACCACGAGGCGGAGGCACTGAAGCTTTCTTT. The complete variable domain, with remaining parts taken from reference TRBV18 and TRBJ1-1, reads NAGVMQNPRHLVRRRGQEARLRCSPMKGHSHVYWYRQLPEEGLKFMVYLQKENIIDESGMPKERFSAEFPKEGPSILRIQQVVRGDSAAYFCASSPRGGGTEAFFGQGTRLTVV.

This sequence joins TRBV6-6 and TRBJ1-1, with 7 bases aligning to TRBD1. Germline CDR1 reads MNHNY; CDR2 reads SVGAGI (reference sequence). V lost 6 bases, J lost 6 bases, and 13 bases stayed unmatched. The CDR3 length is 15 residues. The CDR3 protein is CASRNVQGMVAEAFF. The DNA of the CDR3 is TGTGCCAGCAGAAACGTACAGGGGATGGTGGCTGAAGCTTTCTTT.

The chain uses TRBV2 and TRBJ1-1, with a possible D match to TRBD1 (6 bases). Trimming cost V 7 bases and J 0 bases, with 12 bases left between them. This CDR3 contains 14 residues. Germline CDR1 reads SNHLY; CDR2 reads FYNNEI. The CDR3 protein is CASTKQGLNTEAFF. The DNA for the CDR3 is TGTGCCAGCACGAAGCAGGGGCTGAACACTGAAGCTTTCTTT.

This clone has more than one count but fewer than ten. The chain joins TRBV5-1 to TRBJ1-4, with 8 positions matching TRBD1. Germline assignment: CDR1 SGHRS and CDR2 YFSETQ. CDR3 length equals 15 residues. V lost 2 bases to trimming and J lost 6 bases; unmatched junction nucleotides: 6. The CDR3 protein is CASSLDQGAYEKLFF. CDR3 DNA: TGCGCCAGCAGCTTAGACCAGGGGGCCTATGAAAAACTGTTTTTT.

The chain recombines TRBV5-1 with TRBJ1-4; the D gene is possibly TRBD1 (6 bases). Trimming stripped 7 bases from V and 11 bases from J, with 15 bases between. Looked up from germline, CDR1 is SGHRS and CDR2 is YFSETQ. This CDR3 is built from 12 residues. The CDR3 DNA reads TGCGCCAGCGCAGGGGATTCGGGGAAACTGTTTTTT. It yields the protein CASAGDSGKLFF.

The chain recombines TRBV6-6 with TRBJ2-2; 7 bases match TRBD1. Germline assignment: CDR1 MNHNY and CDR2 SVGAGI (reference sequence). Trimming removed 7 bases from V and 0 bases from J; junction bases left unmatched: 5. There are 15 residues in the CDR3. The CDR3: CASIPTGTNTGELFF. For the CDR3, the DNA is TGTGCCAGCATTCCGACAGGGACGAACACCGGGGAGCTGTTTTTT.

The CDR3 protein is CASIGTKSPPDTQYF. The CDR3, as DNA: TGTGCCAGCATTGGGACTAAGAGTCCCCCAGATACGCAGTATTTT. The V gene is TRBV2, the J gene TRBJ2-3; 7 positions match TRBD2. This CDR3 is 15 amino acids long. With 7 bases clipped from V and 4 bases from J, the junction kept 11 bases outside the gene matches. Germline assignment: CDR1 SNHLY and CDR2 FYNNEI.

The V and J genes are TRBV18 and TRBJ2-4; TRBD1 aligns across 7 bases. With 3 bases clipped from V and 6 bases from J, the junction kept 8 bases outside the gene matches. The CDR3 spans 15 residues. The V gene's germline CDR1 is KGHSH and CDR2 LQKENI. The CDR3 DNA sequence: TGTGCCAGCTCACCCGACAGGGCCATCGTAAACATTCAGTACTTC. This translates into CASSPDRAIVNIQYF. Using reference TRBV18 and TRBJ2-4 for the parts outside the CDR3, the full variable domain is NAGVMQNPRHLVRRRGQEARLRCSPMKGHSHVYWYRQLPEEGLKFMVYLQKENIIDESGMPKERFSAEFPKEGPSILRIQQVVRGDSAAYFCASSPDRAIVNIQYFGAGTRLSVL.

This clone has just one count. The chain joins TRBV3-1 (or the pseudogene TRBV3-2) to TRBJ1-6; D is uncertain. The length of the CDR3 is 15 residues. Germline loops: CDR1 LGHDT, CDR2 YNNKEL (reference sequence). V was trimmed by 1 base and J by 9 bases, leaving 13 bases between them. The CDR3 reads CASSQGPRRSSPLHF. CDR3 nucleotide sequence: TGTGCCAGCAGCCAAGGGCCCCGAAGGAGTTCACCCCTCCACTTT.